This T cell receptor beta chain was sequenced for a study of cytomegalovirus exposure and HLA in healthy donors. Overall study findings and caveats: In a later analysis, common viral pathogens appeared linked to several of the most significant clusters.

Concerning this clone: Its antigen is unknown.

The PCR ran on 60 Vbeta and 13 Jbeta primers. This table comes from immunoSEQ multiplex PCR, and its TCRdb copy is limited to in-frame clones, with some not included. Of 150,000 to 180,000 clones detected, about 70% appear once; the ten largest clones hold 2.8%. CDR3 size: 16 residues. With 4 bases clipped from V and 2 bases from J, the junction kept 3 bases outside the gene matches. The germline V gene encodes CDR1 MNHNY and CDR2 SVGAGI (reference sequence). The chain links TRBV6-6 to TRBJ2-4; TRBD1 agrees at 12 bases. This TCR was sampled from a young man in good health and CMV-seronegative. The sequencing input was PBMCs. For the CDR3, the DNA is TGTGCCAGCAGTTGGGACAGGGGGCGGCCCAAAAACATTCAGTACTTC. Translated, it gives CASSWDRGRPKNIQYF.